This note documents a single T cell receptor (beta chain) sequence. Deletions cut 1 base from V and 4 bases from J, with 11 bases between. CDR1 is SGHTA, CDR2 FQGNSA, per germline. The CDR3 is made up of 15 amino acids. Individuals drawn from 24 US areas were roughly 18 to 95 years old. Study processing details: Amplified reference gene primers provided the basis for estimating nucleated cell counts. The assay was immunoSEQ multiplex PCR, and TCRdb's table has in-frame clones only and misses some. Clone size and the V and J calls come from that table; the DNA yielded D and trimming. Seen here are 200,000 to 250,000 clones, over 75% observed once, and the top ten hold more than 3%. The data stem from a study of blood T cell repertoires in COVID-19. Study at large: Italy, Spain and the United States were the sources of the convalescent and acute COVID-19 samples. The analysed material was cDNA or gDNA that came from T cells, B-cell-depleted T cells, or PBMCs.

Sequenced material: PBMCs or T cells enriched from blood (not recorded which). This chain connects TRBV7-2 to TRBJ1-5, with D perhaps matching TRBD1 (6 bases). This TCR came from a woman aged 55-69 years who had recovered from COVID-19. CDR3 DNA: TGTGCCAGCAGCTTAGTTTGGCAGGGGAATCAGCCCCAGCATTTT. This encodes CASSLVWQGNQPQHF. The full variable domain, completed using reference TRBV7-2 and TRBJ1-5, is GAGVSQSPSNKVTEKGKDVELRCDPISGHTALYWYRQSLGQGLEFLIYFQGNSAPDKSGLPSDRFSAERTGGSVSTLTIQRTQQEDSAVYLCASSLVWQGNQPQHFGDGTRLSIL.